The 6 T cell receptor beta chains reported below all come from one sample, sequenced in a study of blood T cells in healthy people across ages. Combining a sample-barcoded 5' primer with a J-beta primer mix, a second PCR ran for roughly 7 to 12 cycles. TCRdb itself ran the 5' RACE reads through MiXCR, one entry per CDR3 protein. Among fewer than 800,000 distinct CDR3 sequences listed, approximately 30% were seen once. Sequenced sample: blood. The receptors come from a woman aged 80 or over in good health.

At least ten counts were recorded for this clonotype. The chain recombines TRBV28 with TRBJ2-7; the match to TRBD2 covers 7 bases. Losses at the gene ends were 8 bases for V and 5 bases for J; bases not matched to a gene: 9. CDR3 length: 13 amino acids. Germline V CDR1 and CDR2: MDHEN, SYDVKM. The CDR3 loop reads CASGGGVLNEQYF. The CDR3 DNA follows: TGTGCCAGCGGGGGGGGAGTATTAAACGAGCAGTACTTC.

With respect to this clonotype: Being one base from a much bigger clone, this may be a read error. The chain links TRBV20-1 to TRBJ1-5, with 8 bases lining up with TRBD1. The length of the CDR3 is 15 residues. After removal of 5 bases from V and 5 bases from J, the junction contained 11 bases not matched to a gene. Germline CDR1 DFQATT, CDR2 SNEGSKA (reference sequence). Here the CDR3 reads CSASTGVYDDQPQHF. CDR3 bases: TGCAGTGCTTCGACAGGGGTTTACGACGATCAGCCCCAGCATTTT.

As for this clonotype: This may stem from a read error, because a much larger clone lies one nucleotide away. The genes are TRBV30 and TRBJ2-5; D remains unclear. The end of the DNA is better explained by TRBJ2-7, so the J call may be wrong. The CDR3 sequence is 14 residues long. Germline loops: CDR1 GTSNPN, CDR2 SVGIG (reference sequence). The CDR3 loop is CAWSVGFLSYEQYF. CDR3 coding DNA: TGTGCCTGGAGCGTTGGGTTCCTGTCCTACGAGCAGTACTTC.

V usage is TRBV6-2 or TRBV6-3 and J usage is TRBJ2-2, with TRBD2 matching over 7 bases. CDR1 and CDR2 from the germline V gene are MNHEY and SVGEGT. Trimming cost V 8 bases and J 5 bases; bases outside gene matches: 5. The CDR3 is 13 residues long. DNA for the CDR3: TGTGCCAGCGATCTCGGGGGGACCGGGGAGCTGTTTTTT. Translation gives CASDLGGTGELFF.

This clonotype was detected many times. The chain combines TRBV3-1 with TRBJ2-7; D not certain. The V and J ends lost 1 base and 6 bases respectively, with 10 bases between them. The CDR3 has 13 residues. Germline V gene lookup returns CDR1 LGHDT and CDR2 YNNKEL (reference sequence). This chain's CDR3 is CASSQVEGCEQYF. The CDR3 nucleotides read TGTGCCAGCAGCCAAGTGGAAGGCTGCGAGCAGTACTTC.

Of note for this clonotype: An end of the junction differs from the germline gene, which may be a read error. This chain uses TRBV5-4 with TRBJ1-2; TRBD1 matches 8 bases. Germline values: CDR1 SGHNT, CDR2 YYREEE (reference sequence). The CDR3 length is 14 residues. CDR3 bases: TGTGCCAACAGCCCGGGACAGGCGGAACTTGGCTACACCTTC. It encodes CANSPGQAELGYTF. Combining the CDR3 with reference TRBV5-4 and TRBJ1-2 gives the whole variable domain ETGVTQSPTHLIKTRGQQVTLRCSSQSGHNTVSWYQQALGQGPQFIFQYYREEENGRGNFPPRFSGLQFPNYSSELNVNALELDDSALYLCANSPGQAELGYTFGSGTRLTVV.